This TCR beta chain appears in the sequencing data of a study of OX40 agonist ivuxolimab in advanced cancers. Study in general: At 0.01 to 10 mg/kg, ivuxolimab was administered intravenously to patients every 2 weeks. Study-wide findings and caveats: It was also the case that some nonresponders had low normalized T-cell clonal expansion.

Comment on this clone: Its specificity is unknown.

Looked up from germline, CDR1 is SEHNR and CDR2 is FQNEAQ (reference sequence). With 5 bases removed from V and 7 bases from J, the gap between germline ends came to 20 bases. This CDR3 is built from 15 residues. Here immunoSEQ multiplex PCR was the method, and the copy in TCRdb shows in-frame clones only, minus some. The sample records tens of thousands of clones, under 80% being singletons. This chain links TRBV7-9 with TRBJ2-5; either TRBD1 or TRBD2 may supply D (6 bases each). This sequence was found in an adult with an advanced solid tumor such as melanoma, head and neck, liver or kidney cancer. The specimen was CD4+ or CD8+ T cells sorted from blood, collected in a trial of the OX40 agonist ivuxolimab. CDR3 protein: CASSPALRGGSTQYF. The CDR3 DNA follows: TGTGCCAGCAGCCCGGCGCTCAGGGGAGGTTCGACCCAGTACTTC.